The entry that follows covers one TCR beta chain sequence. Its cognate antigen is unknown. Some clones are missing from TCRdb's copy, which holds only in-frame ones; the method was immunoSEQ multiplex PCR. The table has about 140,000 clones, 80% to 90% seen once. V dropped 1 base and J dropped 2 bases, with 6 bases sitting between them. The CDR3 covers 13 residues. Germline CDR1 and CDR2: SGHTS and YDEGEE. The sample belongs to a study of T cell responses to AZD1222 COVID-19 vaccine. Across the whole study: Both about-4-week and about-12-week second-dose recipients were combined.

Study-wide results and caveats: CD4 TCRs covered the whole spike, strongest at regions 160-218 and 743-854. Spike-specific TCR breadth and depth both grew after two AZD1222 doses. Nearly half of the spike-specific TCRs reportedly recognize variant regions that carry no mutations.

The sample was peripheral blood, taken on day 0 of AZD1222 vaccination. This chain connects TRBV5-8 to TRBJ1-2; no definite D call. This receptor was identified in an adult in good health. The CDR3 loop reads CASSLIENYGYTF. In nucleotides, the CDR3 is TGTGCCAGCAGCTTGATAGAGAACTATGGCTACACCTTC.